A single sample is the source of the 3 T cell receptor beta chains below, sequenced in a study of shared clonotypes between healthy human individuals. Clones were sequenced by immunoSEQ multiplex PCR, and TCRdb holds only the in-frame ones, with some missing. The top ten clones hold 0.35% to 0.5% of a sample with more than 2,000,000 clones, about 92% of them seen once. The sequenced sample was naive CD4+ T cells from PBMCs. Subset described: CD45RA+ positively selected. The receptor set was obtained from a man aged 18 to 30 in good health. Some clones in this sample may be carry-over from other donors' samples.

The chain combines TRBV7-3 with TRBJ2-4; 10 nucleotides line up with TRBD2. Trimming cost V 5 bases and J 0 bases; bases outside gene matches: 1. Germline V gene lookup returns CDR1 SGHTA and CDR2 FQGTGA. The CDR3 length is 15 residues. CDR3 protein: CASSRTSGAKNIQYF. The CDR3 DNA sequence: TGTGCCAGCAGCCGGACTAGCGGAGCCAAAAACATTCAGTACTTC. Together with reference TRBV7-3 and TRBJ2-4, the CDR3 gives the full variable domain: GAGVSQTPSNKVTEKGKYVELRCDPISGHTALYWYRQSLGQGPEFLIYFQGTGAADDSGLPNDRFFAVRPEGSVSTLKIQRTERGDSAVYLCASSRTSGAKNIQYFGAGTRLSVL.

This chain uses TRBV28 with TRBJ1-2; tentative D call: TRBD1 (5 bases). V was clipped by 10 bases and J by 7 bases, with 16 bases between them. This CDR3 is 12 amino acids long. CDR1 is MDHEN and CDR2 is SYDVKM in the germline V gene. The CDR3 DNA reads TGTGCCACCTCCGTGGGGGTTCGTGGCTACACCTTC. Residues: CATSVGVRGYTF.

The count of this clone is one. The chain has TRBV18 and TRBJ2-4; TRBD1 matches at 7 bases. The junction had 7 bases not matched to a gene; V was cut back by 3 bases and J by 5 bases. Germline V gene sequence: CDR1 KGHSH, CDR2 LQKENI. The CDR3 extends over 15 amino acids. Here the CDR3 DNA reads TGTGCCAGCTCACCCCGGACAGGTCGGGAAAACATTCAGTACTTC. It translates to CASSPRTGRENIQYF.